Each of the 25 T cell receptor beta chains below was sequenced from the same sample in a study of OX40 agonist ivuxolimab in advanced cancers. Libraries were prepared by immunoSEQ multiplex PCR; TCRdb keeps only in-frame clonotypes and omits some of them. This table holds about 69,000 clones, around nine tenths found once. The material was CD4+ or CD8+ T cells sorted from blood, obtained in a trial of the OX40 agonist ivuxolimab. These TCRs come from an adult with an advanced solid tumor such as melanoma, head and neck, liver or kidney cancer.

The chain has TRBV2 and TRBJ2-3, with D unresolved. CDR3 length: 16 amino acids. In germline, CDR1 is SNHLY, CDR2 FYNNEI. Trimming shortened V by 8 bases and J by 2 bases, and 20 bases separated the two germline ends. The CDR3 DNA sequence: TGTGCCAGCCCGTTGTCGGAACCCACCTCCACAGATACGCAGTATTTT. This sequence encodes CASPLSEPTSTDTQYF. The whole variable domain, filled in from reference TRBV2 and TRBJ2-3, reads EPEVTQTPSHQVTQMGQEVILRCVPISNHLYFYWYRQILGQKVEFLVSFYNNEISEKSEIFDDQFSVERPDGSNFTLKIRSTKLEDSAMYFCASPLSEPTSTDTQYFGPGTRLTVL.

This chain connects TRBV6-6 to TRBJ1-2, with 9 bases that match TRBD1. Per germline, CDR1 MNHNY and CDR2 SVGAGI (reference sequence). The V and J ends lost 2 bases and 7 bases, in that order; junction bases with no gene match: 5. This CDR3 spans 14 amino acids. For the CDR3, the DNA is TGTGCCAGCAGTTACGGGACAGGGCTCTCTGGCTACACCTTC. Translating gives CASSYGTGLSGYTF.

The rearrangement links TRBV7-9 to TRBJ2-7; tentatively, D is TRBD1 (6 bases). Germline CDR1 and CDR2: SEHNR and FQNEAQ (reference sequence). This CDR3 has 13 amino acids. With 5 bases removed from V and 0 bases from J, the gap between germline ends came to 8 bases. CDR3 sequence reads: CASSDRSSYEQYF. The CDR3 nucleotides are TGTGCCAGCAGCGACAGGAGCTCCTACGAGCAGTACTTC. The complete variable domain, with remaining parts taken from reference TRBV7-9 and TRBJ2-7, reads DTGVSQNPRHKITKRGQNVTFRCDPISEHNRLYWYRQTLGQGPEFLTYFQNEAQLEKSRLLSDRFSAERPKGSFSTLEIQRTEQGDSAMYLCASSDRSSYEQYFGPGTRLTVT.

This clone has only one observation. The rearrangement joins TRBV15 to TRBJ1-5; D is perhaps TRBD1 (6 bases). CDR1 and CDR2 from the germline V gene are LNHNV and YYDKDF (reference sequence). The CDR3 extends over 18 amino acids. Trimming took 2 bases from V and 2 from J, leaving 19 bases between them. The CDR3 loop is CATSRPTTGTLGNQPQHF. CDR3 sequence (DNA): TGTGCCACCAGCAGACCTACGACCGGGACATTGGGCAATCAGCCCCAGCATTTT.

This clone was detected only once. This chain connects TRBV4-2 to TRBJ1-5; D not certain. V was cut by 4 bases and J by 2 bases, with 12 bases left in between. The CDR3 is 15 residues long. Germline CDR1 LGHNA, CDR2 YNFKEQ. The CDR3 sequence is CASSPMSEGNQPQHF. The CDR3 nucleotides read TGTGCCAGCAGCCCTATGTCGGAAGGCAATCAGCCCCAGCATTTT.

DNA of the CDR3: TGTGCCAGCAGCTCGAGCGGGGCCCATAATGAGCAGTTCTTC. As protein: CASSSSGAHNEQFF. The chain combines TRBV5-4 with TRBJ2-1, with 7 bases aligning to TRBD2. From germline, CDR1 is SGHNT and CDR2 YYREEE (reference sequence). The CDR3 length is 14 residues. V trimming: 3 bases; J trimming: 7 bases; junction bases outside the gene matches: 7.

In its sample, this clone was seen a few times. The chain links TRBV2 to TRBJ1-5; D is undetermined. This CDR3 contains 13 residues. Germline lookup yields CDR1 SNHLY and CDR2 FYNNEI. The V gene lost 8 bases and the J gene lost 0 bases, with 8 bases spanning the gap. As DNA, the CDR3 is TGTGCCAGCGGAAGGGATAGCAATCAGCCCCAGCATTTT. Amino acids: CASGRDSNQPQHF.

This chain links TRBV7-6 with TRBJ2-5; 9 bases are a match to TRBD1. This CDR3 comprises 15 residues. V lost 1 base, J lost 2 bases, and 2 bases stayed unmatched. The germline V gene encodes CDR1 SGHVS and CDR2 FNYEAQ. The CDR3: CASSLEGTGQETQYF. CDR3 DNA sequence: TGTGCCAGCAGCTTAGAGGGGACAGGGCAAGAGACCCAGTACTTC.

The rearrangement joins TRBV5-6 to TRBJ2-2, with TRBD2 as a possible D gene (6 bases). This CDR3 contains 16 residues. V lost 3 bases and J lost 0, with 12 bases in between. Germline V gives CDR1 SGHDT, CDR2 YYEEEE. The CDR3 DNA reads as TGTGCCAGCAGCTGGGGGGTCCACGCGAACACCGGGGAGCTGTTTTTT. This gives the protein CASSWGVHANTGELFF. Based on the CDR3 plus reference TRBV5-6 and TRBJ2-2, the full variable domain is DAGVTQSPTHLIKTRGQQVTLRCSPKSGHDTVSWYQQALGQGPQFIFQYYEEEERQRGNFPDRFSGHQFPNYSSELNVNALLLGDSALYLCASSWGVHANTGELFFGEGSRLTVL.

The chain employs TRBV29-1 and TRBJ2-2; D is ambiguous. Germline-derived CDR1 and CDR2 are SQVTM and ANQGSEA. The CDR3 covers 11 residues. V gave up 6 bases and J gave up 3 bases, with 5 bases separating them. CDR3 nucleotides: TGCAGCGTCTACTACACCGGGGAGCTGTTTTTT. It encodes CSVYYTGELFF.

The chain uses TRBV7-9 and TRBJ2-2, with D perhaps TRBD1 or TRBD2 (6 bases each). The germline V gene has CDR1 SEHNR and CDR2 FQNEAQ (reference sequence). The CDR3 is 14 residues long. The germline V and J ends were trimmed by 6 bases and 2 bases, with 10 bases remaining between them. The CDR3 sequence: CASRPGANTGELFF. In nucleotides, the CDR3 is TGTGCCAGCAGGCCGGGGGCCAACACCGGGGAGCTGTTTTTT.

A word on this clone: At one of its ends the junction is not consistent with the germline gene, which may arise from a read error. The chain uses TRBV7-7 and TRBJ2-1, with TRBD1 matching over 9 bases. The CDR3 spans 16 residues. Germline CDR1 and CDR2: SSHAT and FNYEAQ (reference sequence). Written as DNA, the CDR3 is TGTGCTAGCAGCTTAGATCCGGGACAGGGAGCGGGTGAGCAGTTCTTC. As protein: CASSLDPGQGAGEQFF.

This clone showed up just once. The chain combines TRBV19 with TRBJ1-1; TRBD1 agrees at 7 bases. The germline CDR1 and CDR2 sequences are LNHDA and SQIVND (reference sequence). The V gene end was trimmed by 5 bases and the J gene end by 5 bases; junction bases not matched to a gene: 14. The CDR3 has 16 amino acids. In DNA, the CDR3 is TGTGCCAGTAGTGGCAACTCACAGGGGCGCGCGACTGAAGCTTTCTTT. Translation gives CASSGNSQGRATEAFF. The complete variable domain, with remaining parts taken from reference TRBV19 and TRBJ1-1, reads DGGITQSPKYLFRKEGQNVTLSCEQNLNHDAMYWYRQDPGQGLRLIYYSQIVNDFQKGDIAEGYSVSREKKESFPLTVTSAQKNPTAFYLCASSGNSQGRATEAFFGQGTRLTVV.

On this clone: Other DNA sequences in this sample translate to the same CDR3. This sequence joins TRBV6-5 and TRBJ1-4; TRBD1 agrees at 12 bases. CDR1 is MNHEY, CDR2 SVGAGI, per germline. This CDR3 has 15 amino acids. J gave up 8 bases and V 0 bases, and 1 base lay outside the gene matches. This CDR3 reads CASSYSGQGAEKLFF. CDR3 coding DNA: TGTGCCAGCAGTTACTCGGGACAGGGGGCGGAAAAACTGTTTTTT.

The chain has TRBV29-1 and TRBJ2-1; 12 bases agree with TRBD2. The CDR3 has 14 residues. CDR1 SQVTM and CDR2 ANQGSEA come from the germline V gene. With 1 base clipped from V and 8 bases from J, the junction kept 3 bases outside the gene matches. The CDR3 DNA is TGCAGCGTTGAAGGACTAGCGGGAGAGGATGAGCAGTTCTTC. Its translation is CSVEGLAGEDEQFF.

The chain links TRBV5-5 to TRBJ1-1; possibly TRBD1 for D (5 bases). With 0 bases removed from V and 7 bases from J, the gap between germline ends came to 19 bases. Germline CDR1 is SGHKS and CDR2 is YYEKEE (reference sequence). CDR3 length: 16 amino acids. CDR3 sequence: CASSLESGAWGGEAFF. CDR3 bases: TGTGCCAGCAGCTTGGAGTCCGGGGCCTGGGGTGGTGAAGCTTTCTTT.

The chain combines TRBV11-2 with TRBJ2-1; 10 bases line up with TRBD2. This CDR3 comprises 14 residues. The germline CDR1 and CDR2 sequences are SGHAT and FQNNGV. V shed 2 bases, J shed 7 bases, and the junction held 2 bases outside the gene matches. CDR3 protein: CASSLSGGANEQFF. The DNA of the CDR3 is TGTGCCAGCAGCTTAAGCGGGGGGGCGAATGAGCAGTTCTTC.

This chain connects TRBV19 to TRBJ1-2; 7 bases are a match to TRBD1. This CDR3 has 16 residues. The V gene end was trimmed by 4 bases and the J gene end by 6 bases; junction bases not matched to a gene: 14. Per germline, CDR1 LNHDA and CDR2 SQIVND (reference sequence). In DNA form, the CDR3 reads TGTGCCAGTAGTACACCTCCGACAGGGTCAGCTGATGGCTACACCTTC. Translation: CASSTPPTGSADGYTF.

J is TRBJ1-1 and V is TRBV5-4; D is possibly TRBD1 (5 bases). Germline V gene sequence: CDR1 SGHNT, CDR2 YYREEE (reference sequence). Trimming pared 0 bases from V and 4 bases from J, leaving 13 bases between. There are 15 residues in the CDR3. In DNA, the CDR3 is TGTGCCAGCAGCTTGGCCGTAGGACAACTCACTGAAGCTTTCTTT. Residues: CASSLAVGQLTEAFF.

The V and J genes are TRBV28 and TRBJ1-5, with D hard to call. Germline V gene data show CDR1 as MDHEN and CDR2 as SYDVKM. The CDR3 sequence is 12 residues long. V was trimmed by 9 bases and J by 2 bases, leaving 8 bases between them. CDR3: CASFRGNQPQHF. The CDR3 nucleotides read TGTGCCAGTTTTAGGGGCAATCAGCCCCAGCATTTT.

This rearrangement joins TRBV6-5 to TRBJ2-1; tentatively, D is TRBD1 or TRBD2 (6 bases each). Germline V gives CDR1 MNHEY, CDR2 SVGAGI. The length of the CDR3 is 14 residues. Between the trimmed V and J ends, which lost 4 bases and 7 bases, there was a span of 14 bases. Written as DNA, the CDR3 is TGTGCCAGCAGTTTTGGAGGGGGACGTAATGAGCAGTTCTTC. Its protein is CASSFGGGRNEQFF.

The chain is built from TRBV6-1 and TRBJ1-2, with TRBD1 as a possible D gene (5 bases). The CDR3 has 14 residues. Germline lookup yields CDR1 MNHNS and CDR2 SASEGT. V lost 2 bases and J lost 4, with 11 bases in between. The CDR3, as DNA: TGTGCCAGCAGTGAAAAAGGGGCTGTCTATGGCTACACCTTC. It is translated as CASSEKGAVYGYTF.

This chain links TRBV6-6 with TRBJ1-2, with a weak D call TRBD1 (5 bases). Germline V lookup: CDR1 MNHNY, CDR2 SVGAGI (reference sequence). The CDR3 length is 12 residues. V lost 8 bases, J lost 8 bases, and 15 bases lay in between. The CDR3 loop is CASQQGWFGYTF. CDR3 DNA sequence: TGTGCCAGCCAGCAGGGATGGTTCGGCTACACCTTC.

This chain links TRBV19 with TRBJ1-1; a weak D match, TRBD1 (6 bases). V lost 5 bases, J lost 3 bases, and 16 bases lay in between. The CDR3 contains 15 residues. Germline CDR1 and CDR2: LNHDA and SQIVND (reference sequence). The CDR3 sequence is CASSPRTTGYTEAFF. The CDR3 coding sequence is TGTGCCAGTAGTCCAAGGACCACAGGGTACACTGAAGCTTTCTTT.

This sequence joins TRBV11-2 and TRBJ2-3, with TRBD1 identical over 7 bases. Germline V lookup: CDR1 SGHAT, CDR2 FQNNGV. The CDR3 is 16 residues long. Unmatched junction bases numbered 6, after V lost 1 base and J lost 2 bases. The CDR3: CASSLARDRSTDTQYF. The CDR3, as DNA: TGTGCCAGCAGCTTAGCAAGGGACAGATCCACAGATACGCAGTATTTT. The full variable domain, completed using reference TRBV11-2 and TRBJ2-3, is EAGVAQSPRYKIIEKRQSVAFWCNPISGHATLYWYQQILGQGPKLLIQFQNNGVVDDSQLPKDRFSAERLKGVDSTLKIQPAKLEDSAVYLCASSLARDRSTDTQYFGPGTRLTVL.